This T cell receptor (beta chain) was captured by sequencing in a study of T and B cells in COVID-19 patients. Looking at the study overall: Of about 20 active-infection patients, 11 to 12 were critically ill with mechanical ventilation or extracorporeal membrane oxygenation. Whole-study findings and limits: Exclusive to the recovered cohort were approximately 2,500 TCR clusters, over 25 of them with low generation probability. At recovery TRB diversity and richness exceeded healthy donors, after highly clonal active COVID-19 repertoires.

Germline CDR1 is SGHVS and CDR2 is FNYEAQ. There are 13 residues in the CDR3. V was cut by 0 bases and J by 14 bases, with 16 bases left in between. This clonotype was detected a few times. The target antigen is unknown. BIOMED2 TRB-A/B primer pools were used in multiplex TRB PCR. TCRdb itself ran the multiplex PCR reads through MiXCR, one entry per CDR3 protein. The sample comprises roughly 7,000 distinct CDR3 sequences, roughly 33% of which are singletons, and around 22% rests with the top ten. From blood, roughly 220-550 ng of genomic DNA served as TRB template. V usage is TRBV7-6 and J usage is TRBJ1-2; D is unresolved. The clonotype comes from a human donor with active COVID-19. The sequencing input was blood. The chain's CDR3 is CASSLARGPDKTF. CDR3 bases: TGTGCCAGCAGCTTAGCGCGTGGGCCAGATAAGACCTTC.